The T cell receptor (beta chain) described here comes from a study of cytomegalovirus exposure and HLA in healthy donors. Assay: immunoSEQ multiplex PCR; the TCRdb copy retains only in-frame clones and omits some. The sample shows about 200,000 clones, approximately 80% of them seen only once. The specimen was PBMCs. The clonotype comes from a woman aged 30 to 39 in good health and CMV-seropositive.

The CDR3 protein is CASKRTGRDEQFF. The CDR3 coding sequence is TGTGCCAGTAAAAGGACAGGGAGGGATGAGCAGTTCTTC. The chain employs TRBV19 and TRBJ2-1; D may be TRBD1 (8 bases). Trimming took 7 bases from V and 8 from J, leaving 15 bases between them. CDR3 length: 13 amino acids. The germline V gene has CDR1 LNHDA and CDR2 SQIVND (reference sequence).